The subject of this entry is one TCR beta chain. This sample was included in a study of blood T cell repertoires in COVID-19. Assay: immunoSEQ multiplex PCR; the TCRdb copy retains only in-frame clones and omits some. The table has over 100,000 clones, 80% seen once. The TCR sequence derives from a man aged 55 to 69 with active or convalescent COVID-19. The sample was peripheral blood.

This chain's CDR3 is CASTLRDYGYTF. The CDR3 region has the DNA TGTGCCAGCACCTTGAGGGACTATGGCTACACCTTC. The chain employs TRBV28 and TRBJ1-2; D is uncertain. V was trimmed by 7 bases and J by 3 bases, leaving 9 bases between them. The CDR3 sequence is 12 residues long. The germline gives CDR1 MDHEN, CDR2 SYDVKM.